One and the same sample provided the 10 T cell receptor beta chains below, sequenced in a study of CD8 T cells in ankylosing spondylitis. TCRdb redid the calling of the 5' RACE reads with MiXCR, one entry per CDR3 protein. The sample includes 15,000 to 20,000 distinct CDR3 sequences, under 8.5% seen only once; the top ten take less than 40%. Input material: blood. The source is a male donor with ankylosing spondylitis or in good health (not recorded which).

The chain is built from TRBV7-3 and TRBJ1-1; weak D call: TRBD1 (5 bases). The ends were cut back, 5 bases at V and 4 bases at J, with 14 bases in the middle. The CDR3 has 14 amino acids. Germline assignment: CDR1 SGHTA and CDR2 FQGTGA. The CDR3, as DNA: TGTGCCAGCAGCCCTCGGGGGGGATCCACTGAAGCTTTCTTT. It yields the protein CASSPRGGSTEAFF.

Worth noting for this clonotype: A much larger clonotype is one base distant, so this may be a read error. This chain's CDR3 is CSVRISWSTGELFF. The CDR3 DNA sequence: TGCAGCGTCCGGATTAGCTGGAGTACCGGGGAGCTGTTTTTT. The chain combines TRBV29-1 with TRBJ2-2; D is unresolved. The V end lost 6 bases, the J end lost 5 bases, and 16 bases lay between the germline ends. The germline V gene has CDR1 SQVTM and CDR2 ANQGSEA. CDR3 length equals 14 residues.

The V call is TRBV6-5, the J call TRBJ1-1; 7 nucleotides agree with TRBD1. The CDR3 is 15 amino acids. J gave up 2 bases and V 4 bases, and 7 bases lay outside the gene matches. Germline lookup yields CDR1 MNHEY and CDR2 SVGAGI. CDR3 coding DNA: TGTGCCAGCAGTTTCGCGGGACAGAGAAACACTGAAGCTTTCTTT. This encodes CASSFAGQRNTEAFF.

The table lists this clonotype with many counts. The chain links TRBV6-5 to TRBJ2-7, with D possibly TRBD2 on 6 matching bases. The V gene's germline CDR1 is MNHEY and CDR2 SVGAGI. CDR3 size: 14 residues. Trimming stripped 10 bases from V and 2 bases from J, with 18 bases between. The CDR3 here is CATLKAAGTYEQYF. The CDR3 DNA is TGTGCCACCCTAAAGGCGGCGGGGACCTACGAGCAGTACTTC.

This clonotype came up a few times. The CDR3 DNA follows: TGTGCCAGTAGGGGGCCCAGCGGCACTGAAGCTTTCTTT. It translates to CASRGPSGTEAFF. The chain combines TRBV19 with TRBJ1-1, with D perhaps TRBD1 (5 bases). Germline V gives CDR1 LNHDA, CDR2 SQIVND (reference sequence). The CDR3 sequence is 13 residues long. Trimming removed 6 bases at V and 4 bases at J, with 12 bases between. Filled out from reference TRBV19 and TRBJ1-1, the complete variable domain reads DGGITQSPKYLFRKEGQNVTLSCEQNLNHDAMYWYRQDPGQGLRLIYYSQIVNDFQKGDIAEGYSVSREKKESFPLTVTSAQKNPTAFYLCASRGPSGTEAFFGQGTRLTVV.

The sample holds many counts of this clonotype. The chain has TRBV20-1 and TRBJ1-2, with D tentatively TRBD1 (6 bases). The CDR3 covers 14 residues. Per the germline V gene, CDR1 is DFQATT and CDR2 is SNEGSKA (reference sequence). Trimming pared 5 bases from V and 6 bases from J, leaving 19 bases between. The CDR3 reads CSAAHGGRADGYTF. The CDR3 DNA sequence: TGCAGTGCTGCCCATGGGGGGCGCGCCGATGGCTACACCTTC.

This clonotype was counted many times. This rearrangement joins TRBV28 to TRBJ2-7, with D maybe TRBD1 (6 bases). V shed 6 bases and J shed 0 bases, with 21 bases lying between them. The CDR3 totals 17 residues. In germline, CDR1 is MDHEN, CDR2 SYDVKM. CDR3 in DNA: TGTGCCAGCAGCCGAAATGGGGGACAACCTACCTCCTACGAGCAGTACTTC. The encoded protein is CASSRNGGQPTSYEQYF.

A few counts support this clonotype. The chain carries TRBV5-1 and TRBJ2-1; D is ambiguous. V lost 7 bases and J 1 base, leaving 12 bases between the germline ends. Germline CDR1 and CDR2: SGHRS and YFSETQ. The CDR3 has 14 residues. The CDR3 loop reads CASQLGRSYNEQFF. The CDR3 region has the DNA TGCGCCAGCCAACTCGGAAGATCCTACAATGAGCAGTTCTTC.

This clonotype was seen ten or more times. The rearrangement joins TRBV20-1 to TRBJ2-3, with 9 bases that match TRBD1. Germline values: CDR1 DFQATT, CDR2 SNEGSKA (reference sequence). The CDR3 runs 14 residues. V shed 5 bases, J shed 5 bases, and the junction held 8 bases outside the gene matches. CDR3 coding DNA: TGCAGTGCTCCGGGACAGGGAGGGTTAGATACGCAGTATTTT. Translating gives CSAPGQGGLDTQYF.

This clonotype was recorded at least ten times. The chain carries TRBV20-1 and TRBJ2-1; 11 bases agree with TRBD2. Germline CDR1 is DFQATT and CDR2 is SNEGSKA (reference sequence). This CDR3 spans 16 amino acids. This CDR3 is CSTLAGGLNSYNEQFF. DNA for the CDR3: TGCAGCACGTTAGCGGGAGGGTTAAACTCCTACAATGAGCAGTTCTTC.